The rows below give T cell receptor beta chains drawn from one sample of a study of cytomegalovirus exposure and HLA in healthy donors. The data were produced by immunoSEQ multiplex PCR, yet TCRdb's version contains in-frame clones alone and is incomplete. In the table there are more than 150,000 clones, 70% to 90% of which are singletons. What was sequenced was PBMCs. These receptors all stem from a man in his late teens or twenties in good health and CMV-seropositive. The CDR3 runs from the conserved cysteine through the conserved F or W. D genes are given only for firm matches. Clone size is given for some rows only: seen once, a few or many times, or a class if the clone is expanded.

>-|-|TRBV9|TRBJ2-1
CASSVAASRTGGEQFF
TGTGCCAGCAGCGTAGCGGCCTCCAGGACCGGGGGTGAGCAGTTCTTC
>TRBD1|-|TRBV9|TRBJ2-1
CASSVGPQGVDNEQFF
TGTGCCAGCAGCGTAGGTCCTCAGGGGGTCGACAATGAGCAGTTCTTC
>TRBD1|-|TRBV6-1|TRBJ1-1
CASSGQGARNTEAFF
TGTGCCAGCAGTGGACAGGGGGCGCGGAACACTGAAGCTTTCTTT
>TRBD2|-|TRBV7-3|TRBJ2-5
CASSFGTSRETQYF
TGTGCCAGCAGCTTTGGGACTAGCCGAGAGACCCAGTACTTC
>-|-|TRBV7-9|TRBJ2-1
CASRSPGGLGASNEQFF
TGTGCCAGCAGGTCCCCGGGTGGGTTAGGGGCGTCCAATGAGCAGTTCTTC
>TRBD2|-|TRBV2|TRBJ2-3
CASSEGGGADTQYF
TGTGCCAGCAGTGAAGGCGGGGGGGCAGATACGCAGTATTTT
>-|many|TRBV5-6|TRBJ2-6
CASSLGRSGANVLTF
TGTGCCAGCAGCTTAGGCAGGTCTGGGGCCAACGTCCTGACTTTC
>TRBD2|-|TRBV7-2|TRBJ2-2
CASSAGLAGFSGGELFF
TGTGCCAGCAGCGCAGGACTAGCGGGCTTCAGTGGCGGGGAGCTGTTTTTT
>-|-|TRBV5-1|TRBJ1-1
CASSLVDWAEAFF
TGCGCCAGCAGCTTGGTAGACTGGGCTGAAGCTTTCTTT
>TRBD2|-|TRBV10-3|TRBJ2-7
CAISETSGLAGPLSYEQYF
TGTGCCATCAGTGAGACCAGCGGACTAGCGGGCCCTCTTTCCTACGAGCAGTACTTC
>-|-|TRBV5-6|TRBJ2-7
CASSLGPDFEQYF
TGTGCCAGCAGCTTGGGTCCGGACTTCGAGCAGTACTTC
>-|-|TRBV9|TRBJ2-5
CASSDFLQETQYF
TGTGCCAGCAGCGACTTTCTCCAAGAGACCCAGTACTTC
>TRBD2|-|TRBV4-1|TRBJ2-3
CASSQTSGGNPGTDTQYF
TGCGCCAGCAGCCAAACTAGCGGGGGAAACCCTGGCACAGATACGCAGTATTTT
>TRBD1|-|TRBV15|TRBJ1-3
CATSRDRGSGNTIYF
TGTGCCACCAGCAGGGACAGGGGCTCTGGAAACACCATATATTTT
>-|-|TRBV5-1|TRBJ2-5
CASSVRDSGETQYF
TGCGCCAGCAGCGTCCGGGACAGCGGGGAGACCCAGTACTTC
>-|-|TRBV6-5|TRBJ1-1
CASSQGSEAFF
TGTGCCAGCAGCCAGGGATCTGAAGCTTTCTTT
>-|-|TRBV7-9|TRBJ1-2
CASSGDRVAIYGYTF
TGTGCCAGCAGCGGAGACAGAGTTGCTATCTATGGCTACACCTTC
>TRBD2|-|TRBV5-4|TRBJ2-1
CASSSQTSGGAYNEQFF
TGTGCCAGCAGCTCGCAGACTAGCGGGGGGGCCTACAATGAGCAGTTCTTC
>TRBD2|-|TRBV11-2|TRBJ2-3
CASSALAGGPGYTQYF
TGTGCCAGCAGTGCACTAGCGGGGGGGCCGGGTTATACGCAGTATTTT
>TRBD1|-|TRBV25-1|TRBJ1-1
CASSDGTGEGNTEAFF
TGTGCCAGCAGTGACGGGACAGGCGAGGGGAACACTGAAGCTTTCTTT
>TRBD2|-|TRBV10-3|TRBJ2-7
CAISDFLGGSYEQYF
TGTGCCATCAGTGACTTTCTCGGGGGGTCCTACGAGCAGTACTTC
>-|-|TRBV6-6|TRBJ2-7
CASSYTHEQYF
TGTGCCAGCAGTTACACTCACGAGCAGTACTTC
>TRBD2|once|TRBV18|TRBJ2-7
CASSPKRGRDEQYF
TGTGCCAGCTCACCAAAGCGGGGACGAGACGAGCAGTACTTC
>TRBD1|-|TRBV13|TRBJ2-6
CASSLHRDRVLEGANVLTF
TGTGCCAGCAGCTTGCACCGGGACAGGGTTCTTGAGGGGGCCAACGTCCTGACTTTC
>TRBD2|-|TRBV5-6|TRBJ2-2
CASSLEASGGAGELFF
TGTGCCAGCAGCTTGGAGGCTAGCGGGGGGGCCGGGGAGCTGTTTTTT
>TRBD2|-|TRBV5-4|TRBJ2-4
CASSHKAGENIQYF
TGTGCCAGCAGCCATAAAGCGGGGGAGAACATTCAGTACTTC
>-|-|TRBV4-1|TRBJ1-1
CASSQDLREAEAFF
TGCGCCAGCAGCCAAGATCTGAGGGAGGCTGAAGCTTTCTTT
>-|once|TRBV6-6|TRBJ2-2
CASSTLGGTGELFF
TGTGCCAGCAGTACCCTGGGGGGAACCGGGGAGCTGTTTTTT
>-|-|TRBV19|TRBJ1-3
CASRLGISSGNTIYF
TGTGCCAGTCGACTAGGAATATCCTCTGGAAACACCATATATTTT
>-|-|TRBV11-3|TRBJ2-1
CASSLGGDRDYNEQFF
TGTGCCAGCAGCTTAGGGGGAGACCGGGACTACAATGAGCAGTTCTTC
>-|few|TRBV27|TRBJ1-1
CASSEGGKAFF
TGTGCCAGCAGTGAAGGGGGAAAAGCTTTCTTT
>-|once|TRBV6-5|TRBJ2-5
CASSYDSHQETQYF
TGTGCCAGCAGTTACGACAGCCACCAAGAGACCCAGTACTTC
>TRBD1|few|TRBV5-1|TRBJ1-6
CASSLAGQGRAPLHF
TGCGCCAGCAGCTTGGCTGGACAGGGTCGGGCACCCCTCCACTTT
>-|-|TRBV11-3|TRBJ2-1
CASSFGTSYNEQFF
TGTGCCAGCAGCTTTGGGACATCCTACAATGAGCAGTTCTTC
>-|-|TRBV12-5|TRBJ1-4
CASGLVPGGVLDNNEKLFF
TGTGCTAGTGGTTTGGTACCGGGGGGGGTCCTTGACAATAATGAAAAACTGTTTTTT
>TRBD1|-|TRBV4-3|TRBJ1-4
CASSQGRGQGMRSEKLFF
TGCGCCAGCAGCCAAGGTCGGGGACAGGGGATGAGGAGTGAAAAACTGTTTTTT
>-|-|TRBV25-1|TRBJ2-7
CASSESPGRGASYEQYF
TGTGCCAGCAGTGAATCCCCCGGCCGGGGGGCCTCCTACGAGCAGTACTTC
>-|-|TRBV7-6|TRBJ1-1
CASSLRPPGGGSTEAFF
TGTGCCAGCAGCTTACGACCCCCTGGAGGAGGGTCGACTGAAGCTTTCTTT
>TRBD1|-|TRBV7-2|TRBJ1-2
CASSLPPGQRYGYTF
TGTGCCAGCAGCTTACCTCCGGGACAGCGCTATGGCTACACCTTC
>TRBD1|once|TRBV5-1|TRBJ2-1
CASSLRDRGREQFF
TGCGCCAGCAGCTTGAGGGACAGGGGCCGGGAGCAGTTCTTC
>-|few|TRBV4-1|TRBJ1-3
CASSQPTGRGNTIYF
TGCGCCAGCAGCCAACCGACAGGACGTGGAAACACCATATATTTT
>-|-|TRBV7-3|TRBJ1-1
CASSLYNTEAFF
TGTGCCAGCAGCTTATATAACACTGAAGCTTTCTTT
>-|once|TRBV7-3|TRBJ2-7
CASSLGQHYEQYF
TGTGCCAGCAGCCTCGGACAGCACTACGAGCAGTACTTC
>-|-|TRBV9|TRBJ2-3
CASSVAAPGREDTQYF
TGTGCCAGCAGCGTAGCTGCCCCGGGCCGGGAAGATACGCAGTATTTT
>TRBD1|-|TRBV5-4|TRBJ1-6
CASSLTGDYNSPLHF
TGTGCCAGCAGCTTGACAGGGGACTATAATTCACCCCTCCACTTT
>-|-|TRBV6-5|TRBJ1-2
CASSATATSNYGYTF
TGTGCCAGCAGCGCGACAGCTACTTCTAACTATGGCTACACCTTC
>TRBD2|-|TRBV7-2|TRBJ2-3
CASSLVSSGGATTQYF
TGTGCCAGCAGCTTGGTGTCTAGCGGGGGGGCAACTACGCAGTATTTT
>TRBD1|-|TRBV6-1|TRBJ2-3
CASSGQGRDTQYF
TGTGCCAGCAGTGGACAGGGGCGAGATACGCAGTATTTT
>-|-|TRBV6-1|TRBJ1-2
CASTDSYGYTF
TGTGCCAGCACGGACAGCTATGGCTACACCTTC
>-|once|TRBV19|TRBJ2-5
CASSFRSETQYF
TGTGCCAGTAGTTTTAGATCGGAGACCCAGTACTTC
>-|-|TRBV7-9|TRBJ2-7
CASSPREGQGVYEQYF
TGTGCCAGCAGCCCCCGGGAGGGACAGGGTGTTTACGAGCAGTACTTC
>-|-|TRBV6-5|TRBJ1-1
CASSDFRAEAFF
TGTGCCAGCAGCGACTTCAGGGCGGAAGCTTTCTTT
>TRBD1|-|TRBV25-1|TRBJ2-5
CASSDIRGGPNQETQYF
TGTGCCAGCAGTGATATAAGAGGGGGCCCGAACCAAGAGACCCAGTACTTC
>-|-|TRBV7-8|TRBJ2-3
CASNPGGAQDTQYF
TGTGCCAGCAACCCTGGGGGGGCACAAGATACGCAGTATTTT
>TRBD1|-|TRBV4-3|TRBJ1-1
CASSQDYGTDTEAFF
TGCGCCAGCAGCCAAGACTATGGGACAGACACTGAAGCTTTCTTT
>TRBD2|once|TRBV9|TRBJ2-1
CASSVATSGGNEQFF
TGTGCCAGCAGCGTAGCTACTAGCGGGGGAAATGAGCAGTTCTTC
>TRBD1|-|TRBV5-4|TRBJ2-5
CASSPVGTAEETQYF
TGTGCCAGCAGCCCGGTTGGGACAGCCGAAGAGACCCAGTACTTC
>-|-|TRBV29-1|TRBJ2-3
CSVRGNTQYF
TGCAGCGTTCGGGGGAATACGCAGTATTTT
>-|few|TRBV30|TRBJ2-3
CAWSVTSSGTDTQYF
TGTGCCTGGAGTGTAACTAGTTCCGGCACAGATACGCAGTATTTT
>TRBD1|-|TRBV11-2|TRBJ2-7
CASIHGPGQKYEQYF
TGTGCCAGCATCCACGGACCGGGACAGAAGTACGAGCAGTACTTC